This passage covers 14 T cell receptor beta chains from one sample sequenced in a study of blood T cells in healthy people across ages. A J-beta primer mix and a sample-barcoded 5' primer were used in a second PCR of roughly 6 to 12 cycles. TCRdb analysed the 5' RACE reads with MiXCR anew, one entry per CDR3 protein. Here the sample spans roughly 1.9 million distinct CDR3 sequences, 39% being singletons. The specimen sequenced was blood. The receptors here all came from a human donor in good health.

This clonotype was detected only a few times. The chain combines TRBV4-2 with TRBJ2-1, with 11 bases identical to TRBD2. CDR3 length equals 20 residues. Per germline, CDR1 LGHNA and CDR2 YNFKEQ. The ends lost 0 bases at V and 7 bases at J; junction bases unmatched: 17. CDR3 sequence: CASSQDPRTASGGLGNEQFF. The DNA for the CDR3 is TGTGCCAGCAGCCAAGATCCCCGGACGGCTAGCGGGGGGCTGGGAAATGAGCAGTTCTTC.

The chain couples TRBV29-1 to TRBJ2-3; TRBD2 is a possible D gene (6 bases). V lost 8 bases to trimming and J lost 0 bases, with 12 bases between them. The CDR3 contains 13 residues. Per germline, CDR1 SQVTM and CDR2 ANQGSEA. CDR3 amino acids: CSTRDSSTDTQYF. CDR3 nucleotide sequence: TGCAGCACAAGGGACTCTAGCACAGATACGCAGTATTTT.

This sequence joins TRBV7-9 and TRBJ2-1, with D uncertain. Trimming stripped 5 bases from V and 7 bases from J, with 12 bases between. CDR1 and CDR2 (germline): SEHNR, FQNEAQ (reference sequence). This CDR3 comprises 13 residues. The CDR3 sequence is CASSTIERNEQFF. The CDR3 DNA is TGTGCCAGCAGCACAATCGAACGGAATGAGCAGTTCTTC.

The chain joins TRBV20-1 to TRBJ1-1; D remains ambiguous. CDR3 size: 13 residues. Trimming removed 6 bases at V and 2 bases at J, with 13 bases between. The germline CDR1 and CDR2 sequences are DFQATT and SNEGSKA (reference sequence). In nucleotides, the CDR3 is TGCAGTGCAAACGGACGGTTTAACACTGAAGCTTTCTTT. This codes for CSANGRFNTEAFF.

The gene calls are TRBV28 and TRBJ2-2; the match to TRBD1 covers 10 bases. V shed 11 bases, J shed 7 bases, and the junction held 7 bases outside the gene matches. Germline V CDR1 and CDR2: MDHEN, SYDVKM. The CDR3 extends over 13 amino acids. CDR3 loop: CALSGTGVGELFF. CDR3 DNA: TGTGCCTTATCCGGGACAGGGGTCGGGGAGCTGTTTTTT.

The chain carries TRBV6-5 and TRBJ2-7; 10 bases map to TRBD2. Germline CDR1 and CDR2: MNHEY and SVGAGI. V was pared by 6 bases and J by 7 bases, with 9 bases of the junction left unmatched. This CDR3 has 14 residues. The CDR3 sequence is CASRLAGAPQEQYF. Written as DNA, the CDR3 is TGTGCCAGCAGGCTAGCGGGGGCCCCTCAAGAGCAGTACTTC.

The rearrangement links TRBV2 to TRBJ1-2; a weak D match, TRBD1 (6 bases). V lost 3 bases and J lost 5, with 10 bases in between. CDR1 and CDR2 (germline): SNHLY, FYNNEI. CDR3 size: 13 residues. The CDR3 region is CASSDGGQYGYTF. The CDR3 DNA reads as TGTGCCAGCAGTGATGGGGGCCAATATGGCTACACCTTC.

The CDR3 nucleotides read TGCAGTGCTAGCCCCAGGGCTAGCGGGTCCACAGATACGCAGTATTTT. This codes for CSASPRASGSTDTQYF. The chain joins TRBV20-1 to TRBJ2-3; 8 nucleotides line up with TRBD2. This CDR3 has 16 amino acids. Trimming at V came to 3 bases and at J to 2 bases, leaving 10 bases not matched to a gene. CDR1 is DFQATT and CDR2 is SNEGSKA in the germline V gene (reference sequence).

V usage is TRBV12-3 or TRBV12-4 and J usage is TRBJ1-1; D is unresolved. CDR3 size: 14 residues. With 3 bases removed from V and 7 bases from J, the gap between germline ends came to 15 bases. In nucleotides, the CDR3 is TGTGCCAGCAGTTTTAGGAACGATTGGGGTGAAGCTTTCTTT. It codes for CASSFRNDWGEAFF.

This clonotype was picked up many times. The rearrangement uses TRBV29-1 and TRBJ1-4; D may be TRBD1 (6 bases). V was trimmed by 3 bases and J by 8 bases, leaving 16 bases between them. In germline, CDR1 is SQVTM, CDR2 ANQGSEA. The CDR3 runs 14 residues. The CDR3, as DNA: TGCAGCGTTGATTCTGGGGGCGCGGGAGAAAAACTGTTTTTT. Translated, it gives CSVDSGGAGEKLFF.

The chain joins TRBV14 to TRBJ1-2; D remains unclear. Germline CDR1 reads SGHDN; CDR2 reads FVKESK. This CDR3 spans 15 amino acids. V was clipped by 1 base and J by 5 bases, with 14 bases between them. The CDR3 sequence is CASSQVTAGTYGYTF. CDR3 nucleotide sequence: TGTGCCAGCAGCCAAGTAACGGCAGGAACTTATGGCTACACCTTC.

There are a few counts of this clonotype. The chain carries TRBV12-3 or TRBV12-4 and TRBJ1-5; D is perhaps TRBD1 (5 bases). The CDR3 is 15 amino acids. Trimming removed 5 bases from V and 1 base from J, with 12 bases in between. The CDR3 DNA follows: TGTGCCAGCAGTCCACGGGGGGTCAGCAATCAGCCCCAGCATTTT. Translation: CASSPRGVSNQPQHF.

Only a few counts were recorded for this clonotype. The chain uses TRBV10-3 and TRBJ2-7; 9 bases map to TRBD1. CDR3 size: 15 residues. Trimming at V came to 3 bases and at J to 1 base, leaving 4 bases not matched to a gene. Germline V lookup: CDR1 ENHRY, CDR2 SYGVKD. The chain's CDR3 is CAISDGTGSSYEQYF. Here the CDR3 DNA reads TGTGCCATCAGTGATGGGACAGGGTCTTCCTACGAGCAGTACTTC.

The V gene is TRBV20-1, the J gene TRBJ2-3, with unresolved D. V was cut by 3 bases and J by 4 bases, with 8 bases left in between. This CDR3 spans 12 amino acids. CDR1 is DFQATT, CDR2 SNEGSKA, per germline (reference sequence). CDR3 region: CSASSTADTQYF. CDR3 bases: TGCAGTGCTAGTAGCACCGCAGATACGCAGTATTTT.